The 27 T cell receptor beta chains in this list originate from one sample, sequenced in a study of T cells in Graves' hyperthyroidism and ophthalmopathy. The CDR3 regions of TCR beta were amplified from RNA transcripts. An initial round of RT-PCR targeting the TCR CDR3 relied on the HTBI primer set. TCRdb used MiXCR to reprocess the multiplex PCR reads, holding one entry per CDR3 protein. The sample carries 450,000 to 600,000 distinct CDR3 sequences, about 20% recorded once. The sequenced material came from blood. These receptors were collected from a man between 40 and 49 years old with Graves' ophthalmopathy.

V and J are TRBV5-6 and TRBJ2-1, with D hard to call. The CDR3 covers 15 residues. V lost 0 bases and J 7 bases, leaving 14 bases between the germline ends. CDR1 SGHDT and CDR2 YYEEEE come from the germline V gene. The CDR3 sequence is CASSLAGLDANEQFF. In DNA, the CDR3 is TGTGCCAGCAGCTTGGCTGGGTTAGATGCGAATGAGCAGTTCTTC.

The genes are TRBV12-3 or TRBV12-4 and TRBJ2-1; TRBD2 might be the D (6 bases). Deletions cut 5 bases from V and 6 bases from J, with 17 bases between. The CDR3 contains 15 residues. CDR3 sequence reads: CASSPRNGGCNEQFF. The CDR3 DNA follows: TGTGCCAGCAGTCCACGAAATGGAGGGTGCAATGAGCAGTTCTTC.

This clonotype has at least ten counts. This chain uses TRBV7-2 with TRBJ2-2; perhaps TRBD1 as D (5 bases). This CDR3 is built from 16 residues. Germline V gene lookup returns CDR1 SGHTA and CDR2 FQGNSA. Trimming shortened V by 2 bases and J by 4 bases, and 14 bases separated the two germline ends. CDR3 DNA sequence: TGTGCCAGCAGCTTAAAGATAGGGGCTTCCACCGGGGAGCTGTTTTTT. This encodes CASSLKIGASTGELFF.

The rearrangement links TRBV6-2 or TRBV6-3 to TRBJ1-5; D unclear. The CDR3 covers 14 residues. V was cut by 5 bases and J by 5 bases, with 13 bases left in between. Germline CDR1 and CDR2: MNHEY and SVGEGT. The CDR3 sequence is CASSQATRDQPQHF. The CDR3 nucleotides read TGTGCCAGCAGTCAGGCCACGAGGGATCAGCCCCAGCATTTT.

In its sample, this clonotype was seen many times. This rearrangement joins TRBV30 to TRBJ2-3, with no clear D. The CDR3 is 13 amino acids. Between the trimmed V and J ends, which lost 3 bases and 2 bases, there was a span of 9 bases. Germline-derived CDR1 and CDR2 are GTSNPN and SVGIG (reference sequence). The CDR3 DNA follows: TGTGCCTGGAGCTCCCAGAACACAGATACGCAGTATTTT. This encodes CAWSSQNTDTQYF.

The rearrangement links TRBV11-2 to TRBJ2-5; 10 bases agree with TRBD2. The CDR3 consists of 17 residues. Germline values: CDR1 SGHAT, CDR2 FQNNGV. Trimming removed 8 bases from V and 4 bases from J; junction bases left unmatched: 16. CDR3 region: CASGYPLTGTSAETQYF. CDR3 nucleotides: TGTGCCAGCGGATACCCCCTTACCGGGACTAGCGCAGAGACCCAGTACTTC. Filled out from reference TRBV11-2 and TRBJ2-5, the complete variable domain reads EAGVAQSPRYKIIEKRQSVAFWCNPISGHATLYWYQQILGQGPKLLIQFQNNGVVDDSQLPKDRFSAERLKGVDSTLKIQPAKLEDSAVYLCASGYPLTGTSAETQYFGPGTRLLVL.

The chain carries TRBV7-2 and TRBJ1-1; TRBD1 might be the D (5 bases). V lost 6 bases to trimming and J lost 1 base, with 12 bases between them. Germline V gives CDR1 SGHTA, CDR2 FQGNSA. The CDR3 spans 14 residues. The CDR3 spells CASSIGAQNTEAFF. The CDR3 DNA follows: TGTGCCAGCAGTATCGGGGCTCAGAACACTGAAGCTTTCTTT.

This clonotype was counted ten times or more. CDR3: CSATTGLRDSVSNQPQHF. The CDR3 DNA reads as TGCAGTGCCACGACAGGGTTGAGAGATTCAGTAAGCAATCAGCCCCAGCATTTT. The chain has TRBV20-1 and TRBJ1-5; TRBD1 agrees at 7 bases. From germline, CDR1 is DFQATT and CDR2 SNEGSKA (reference sequence). J gave up 1 base and V 6 bases, and 18 bases lay outside the gene matches. The CDR3 extends over 18 amino acids.

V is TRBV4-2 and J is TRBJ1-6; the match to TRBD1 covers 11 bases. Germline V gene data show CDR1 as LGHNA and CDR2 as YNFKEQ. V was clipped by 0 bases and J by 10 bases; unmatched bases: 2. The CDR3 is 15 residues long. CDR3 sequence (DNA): TGTGCCAGCAGCCAAGAGGGGACAGGGGGGTCACCCCTCCACTTT. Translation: CASSQEGTGGSPLHF.

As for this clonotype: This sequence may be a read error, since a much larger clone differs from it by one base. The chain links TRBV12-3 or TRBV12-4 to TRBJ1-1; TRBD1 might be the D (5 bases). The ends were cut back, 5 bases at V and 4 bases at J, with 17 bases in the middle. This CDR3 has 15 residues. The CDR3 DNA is TGTGCCAGCAGTCACTCGGGGGTGGGGAGCACTGAAGCTTTCTTT. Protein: CASSHSGVGSTEAFF.

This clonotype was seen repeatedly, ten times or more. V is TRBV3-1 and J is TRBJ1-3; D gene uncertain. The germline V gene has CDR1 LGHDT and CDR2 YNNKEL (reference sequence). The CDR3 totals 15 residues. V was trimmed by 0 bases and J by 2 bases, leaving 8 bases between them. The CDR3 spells CASSQDRSPGNTIYF. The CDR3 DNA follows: TGTGCCAGCAGCCAAGATCGATCGCCTGGAAACACCATATATTTT.

This CDR3 reads CASSNQPGIGTDTQYF. In nucleotides, the CDR3 is TGCGCCAGCAGCAACCAACCCGGGATCGGCACAGATACGCAGTATTTT. V usage is TRBV5-1 and J usage is TRBJ2-3; weak D call: TRBD2 (5 bases). Between the trimmed V and J ends, which lost 4 bases and 1 base, there was a span of 16 bases. Germline loops: CDR1 SGHRS, CDR2 YFSETQ. CDR3 length equals 16 residues.

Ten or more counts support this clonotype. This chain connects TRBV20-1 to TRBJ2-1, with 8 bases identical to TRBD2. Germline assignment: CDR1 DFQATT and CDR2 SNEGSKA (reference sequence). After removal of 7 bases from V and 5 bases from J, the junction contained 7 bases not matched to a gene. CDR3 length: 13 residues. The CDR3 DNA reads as TGCAGTGAGGTAGGACTAGCCGACAATGAGCAGTTCTTC. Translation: CSEVGLADNEQFF.

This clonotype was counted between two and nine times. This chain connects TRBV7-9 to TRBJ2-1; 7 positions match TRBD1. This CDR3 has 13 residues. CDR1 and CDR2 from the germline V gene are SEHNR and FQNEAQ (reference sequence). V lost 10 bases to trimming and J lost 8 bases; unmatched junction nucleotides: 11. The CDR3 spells CAIAGTVYDEQFF. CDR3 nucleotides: TGTGCCATCGCCGGGACAGTGTACGATGAGCAGTTCTTC.

CDR3 nucleotide sequence: TGTGCCAGCACCCCAGTTAATACGCAGTATTTT. This encodes CASTPVNTQYF. The V gene is TRBV7-9, the J gene TRBJ2-3; D is undetermined. Germline V CDR1 and CDR2: SEHNR, FQNEAQ (reference sequence). V lost 7 bases, J lost 7 bases, and 9 bases lay in between. The CDR3 is 11 amino acids.

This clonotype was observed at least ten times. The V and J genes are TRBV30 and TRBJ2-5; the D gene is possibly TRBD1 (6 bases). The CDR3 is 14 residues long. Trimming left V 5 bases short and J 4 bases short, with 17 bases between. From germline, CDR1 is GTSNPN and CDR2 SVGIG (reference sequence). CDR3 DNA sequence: TGTGCCTGGGACCGGGACACCTTAGGAGAGACCCAGTACTTC. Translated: CAWDRDTLGETQYF.

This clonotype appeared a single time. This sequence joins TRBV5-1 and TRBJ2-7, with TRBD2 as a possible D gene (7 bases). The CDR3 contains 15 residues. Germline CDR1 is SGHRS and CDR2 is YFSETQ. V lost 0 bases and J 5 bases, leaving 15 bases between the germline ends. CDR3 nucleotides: TGCGCCAGCAGCTTGGAAGGGGGGGGTCGGCACGAGCAGTACTTC. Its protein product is CASSLEGGGRHEQYF.

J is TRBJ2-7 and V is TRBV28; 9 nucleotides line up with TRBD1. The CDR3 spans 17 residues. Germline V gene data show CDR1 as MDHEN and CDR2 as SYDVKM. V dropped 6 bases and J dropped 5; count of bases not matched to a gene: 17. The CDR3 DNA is TGTGCCAGCAGCCGATCTCCGCCCGGGACAGGGTTCGACGAGCAGTACTTC. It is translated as CASSRSPPGTGFDEQYF.

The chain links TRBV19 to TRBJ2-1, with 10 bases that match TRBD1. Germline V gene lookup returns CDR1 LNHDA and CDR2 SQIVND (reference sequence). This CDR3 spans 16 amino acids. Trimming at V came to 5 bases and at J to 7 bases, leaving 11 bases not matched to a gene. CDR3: CASSVATGGAGNEQFF. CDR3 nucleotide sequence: TGTGCCAGTAGTGTCGCGACAGGGGGCGCGGGGAATGAGCAGTTCTTC.

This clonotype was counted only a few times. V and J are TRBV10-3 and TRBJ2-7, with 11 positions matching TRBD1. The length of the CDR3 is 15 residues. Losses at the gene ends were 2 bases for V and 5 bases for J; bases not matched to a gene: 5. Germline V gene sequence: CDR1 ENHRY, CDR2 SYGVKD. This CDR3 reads CAISETRTGGNEQYF. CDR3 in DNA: TGTGCCATCAGTGAGACGCGGACAGGGGGCAACGAGCAGTACTTC.

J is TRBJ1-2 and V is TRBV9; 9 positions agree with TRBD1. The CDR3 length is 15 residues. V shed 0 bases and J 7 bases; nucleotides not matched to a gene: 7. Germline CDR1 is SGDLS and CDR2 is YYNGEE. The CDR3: CASSVGTGGYGGYTF. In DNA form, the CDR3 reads TGTGCCAGCAGCGTAGGTACAGGGGGCTATGGTGGCTACACCTTC. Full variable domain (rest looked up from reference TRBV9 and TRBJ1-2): DSGVTQTPKHLITATGQRVTLRCSPRSGDLSVYWYQQSLDQGLQFLIQYYNGEERAKGNILERFSAQQFPDLHSELNLSSLELGDSALYFCASSVGTGGYGGYTFGSGTRLTVV.

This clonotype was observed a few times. CDR3 sequence: CASSLVARGSPLHF. The CDR3 DNA reads TGTGCCAGCAGCTTAGTGGCGCGCGGTTCACCCCTCCACTTT. This chain links TRBV7-9 with TRBJ1-6; D is unresolved. CDR1 and CDR2 from the germline V gene are SEHNR and FQNEAQ (reference sequence). The CDR3 length is 14 residues. The germline V and J ends were trimmed by 1 base and 9 bases, with 10 bases remaining between them.

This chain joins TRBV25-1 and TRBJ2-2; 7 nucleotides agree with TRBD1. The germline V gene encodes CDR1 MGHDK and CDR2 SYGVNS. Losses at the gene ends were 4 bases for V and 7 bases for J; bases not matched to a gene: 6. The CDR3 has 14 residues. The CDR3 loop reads CASSGNRGVGELFF. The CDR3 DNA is TGTGCCAGCAGTGGGAACAGGGGTGTCGGGGAGCTGTTTTTT.

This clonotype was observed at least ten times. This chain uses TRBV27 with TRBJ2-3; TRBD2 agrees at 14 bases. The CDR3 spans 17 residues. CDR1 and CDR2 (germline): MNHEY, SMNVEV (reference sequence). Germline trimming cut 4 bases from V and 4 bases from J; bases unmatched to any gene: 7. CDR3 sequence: CASSSGTSGRPADTQYF. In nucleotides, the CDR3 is TGTGCCAGCAGTTCCGGGACTAGCGGGAGACCCGCAGATACGCAGTATTTT.

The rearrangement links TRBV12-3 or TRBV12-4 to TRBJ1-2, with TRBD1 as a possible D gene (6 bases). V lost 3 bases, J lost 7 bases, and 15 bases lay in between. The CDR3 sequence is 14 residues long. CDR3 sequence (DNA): TGTGCCAGCAGTTTCGGGACAAATTGGAGTGGCTACACCTTC. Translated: CASSFGTNWSGYTF.

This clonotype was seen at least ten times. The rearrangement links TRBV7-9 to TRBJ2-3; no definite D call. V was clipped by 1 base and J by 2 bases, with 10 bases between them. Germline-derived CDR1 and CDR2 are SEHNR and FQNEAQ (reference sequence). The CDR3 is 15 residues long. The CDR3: CASSLEARPTDTQYF. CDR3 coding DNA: TGTGCCAGCAGCTTAGAGGCCAGACCCACAGATACGCAGTATTTT.

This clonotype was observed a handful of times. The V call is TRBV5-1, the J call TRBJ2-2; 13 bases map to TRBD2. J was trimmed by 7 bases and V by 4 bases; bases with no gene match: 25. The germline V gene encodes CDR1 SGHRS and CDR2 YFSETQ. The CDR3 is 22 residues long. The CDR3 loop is CASSPGTTKPGGLAGEGGELFF. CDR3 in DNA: TGCGCCAGCAGCCCCGGGACAACCAAACCGGGAGGACTAGCGGGAGAGGGCGGGGAGCTGTTTTTT.